One sample yielded the 2 T cell receptor beta chains listed below, sequenced in a study of naive CD8 T cells in extremely preterm neonates. Only in-frame clones appear in the TCRdb table, and some are missing; sequencing was by immunoSEQ multiplex PCR. The sample consists of some 6,500 clones, 98% of them appearing once. Specimen: naive CD8+ T cells from blood. The receptors stem from a human donor in good health.

The rearrangement uses TRBV4-1 and TRBJ2-1; 12 nucleotides match TRBD2. Germline CDR1 MGHRA, CDR2 YSYEKL. Trimming at V came to 0 bases and at J to 8 bases, leaving 8 bases not matched to a gene. CDR3 length: 17 amino acids. The CDR3 sequence is CASSQERRLAGGDEQFF. The CDR3 DNA reads TGCGCCAGCAGCCAAGAGCGAAGGCTAGCGGGGGGGGATGAGCAGTTCTTC.

The chain is built from TRBV5-1 and TRBJ1-1; no clear D. V was pared by 1 base and J by 1 base, with 8 bases between. Germline lookup yields CDR1 SGHRS and CDR2 YFSETQ. The CDR3 sequence is 14 residues long. The chain's CDR3 is CASSLYAGNTEAFF. The CDR3 bases are TGCGCCAGCAGCTTGTATGCAGGGAACACTGAAGCTTTCTTT.